One and the same sample provided the 28 T cell receptor beta chains below, sequenced in a study of blood T cell repertoires in COVID-19. Assay: immunoSEQ multiplex PCR; the TCRdb copy retains only in-frame clones and omits some. The sample lists a few hundred thousand clones, 65% to 90% occurring once. Sequencing was done on a sample of peripheral blood. These receptor sequences come from a human donor in a cohort sampled during active COVID-19.

V is TRBV7-3 and J is TRBJ1-5, with TRBD1 identical over 7 bases. The CDR3 extends over 15 amino acids. In germline, CDR1 is SGHTA, CDR2 FQGTGA. J lost 0 bases, V lost 5 bases, and 4 bases had no gene match. CDR3: CASSTGTVSNQPQHF. The CDR3 DNA reads as TGTGCCAGCAGCACCGGGACAGTTAGCAATCAGCCCCAGCATTTT.

The genes are TRBV27 and TRBJ1-5; D possibly corresponds to TRBD1 (5 bases). Looked up from germline, CDR1 is MNHEY and CDR2 is SMNVEV (reference sequence). With 4 bases removed from V and 4 bases from J, the gap between germline ends came to 8 bases. The CDR3 runs to 13 residues. CDR3 residues: CASSWQGNQPQHF. The CDR3 DNA follows: TGTGCCAGCAGTTGGCAGGGTAATCAGCCCCAGCATTTT.

The chain is built from TRBV20-1 and TRBJ2-1; 9 nucleotides line up with TRBD2. CDR3 length: 14 amino acids. Germline CDR1 is DFQATT and CDR2 is SNEGSKA (reference sequence). V was clipped by 3 bases and J by 6 bases; unmatched bases: 6. CDR3 loop: CSASRAGGGNEQFF. The CDR3, as DNA: TGCAGTGCTAGTAGAGCGGGGGGCGGCAATGAGCAGTTCTTC.

The rearrangement uses TRBV7-3 and TRBJ2-2; perhaps TRBD1 as D (6 bases). The CDR3 totals 16 residues. V gave up 2 bases and J gave up 6 bases, with 16 bases separating them. The germline V gene encodes CDR1 SGHTA and CDR2 FQGTGA. CDR3 region: CASSLLGARSPGELFF. CDR3 nucleotides: TGTGCCAGCAGCTTATTGGGGGCCAGGTCTCCCGGGGAGCTGTTTTTT. The whole variable domain, remainder taken from reference TRBV7-3 and TRBJ2-2, is GAGVSQTPSNKVTEKGKYVELRCDPISGHTALYWYRQSLGQGPEFLIYFQGTGAADDSGLPNDRFFAVRPEGSVSTLKIQRTERGDSAVYLCASSLLGARSPGELFFGEGSRLTVL.

About this clone: Other DNA sequences from this sample encode an identical CDR3 as well. CDR3 region: CASSAGTGELFF. The CDR3 coding sequence is TGTGCCAGCTCAGCCGGCACCGGGGAGCTGTTTTTT. The chain employs TRBV18 and TRBJ2-2; D unresolved. This CDR3 has 12 amino acids. Trimming cost V 5 bases and J 4 bases, with 5 bases left between them. Germline V gene lookup returns CDR1 KGHSH and CDR2 LQKENI.

This clone was recorded once. This sequence joins TRBV24-1 and TRBJ1-1; the D gene is possibly TRBD1 (5 bases). Trimming took off 3 bases at V and 5 bases at J, with 12 bases between the two ends. In germline, CDR1 is KGHDR, CDR2 SFDVKD. CDR3 length equals 14 residues. The CDR3 protein is CATSDTGTSTEAFF. CDR3 DNA: TGTGCCACCAGTGATACCGGGACTAGTACTGAAGCTTTCTTT.

This chain connects TRBV7-3 to TRBJ1-1; D possibly corresponds to TRBD1 (5 bases). The V gene's germline CDR1 is SGHTA and CDR2 FQGTGA. CDR3 length: 13 residues. Trimming took 0 bases from V and 6 from J, leaving 8 bases between them. The DNA for the CDR3 is TGTGCCAGCAGCTTAACAGGGGCCTCTGAAGCTTTCTTT. This codes for CASSLTGASEAFF.

The chain recombines TRBV12-3 or TRBV12-4 with TRBJ1-2; 7 bases are a match to TRBD1. Trimming at V came to 4 bases and at J to 4 bases, leaving 3 bases not matched to a gene. The CDR3 totals 13 residues. CDR3 protein: CASSSSGGYGYTF. The DNA of the CDR3 is TGTGCCAGCAGTTCCTCAGGGGGCTATGGCTACACCTTC.

This chain connects TRBV7-9 to TRBJ1-2, with TRBD1 matching over 7 bases. CDR1 is SEHNR, CDR2 FQNEAQ, per germline (reference sequence). The CDR3 has 13 amino acids. The V gene end was trimmed by 5 bases and the J gene end by 2 bases; junction bases not matched to a gene: 2. The DNA for the CDR3 is TGTGCCAGCAGCGTGGGACAGAACTATGGCTACACCTTC. This gives the protein CASSVGQNYGYTF.

The rearrangement links TRBV19 to TRBJ1-2; no definite D call. The CDR3 loop spans 11 amino acids. CDR1 and CDR2 from the germline V gene are LNHDA and SQIVND (reference sequence). V gave up 10 bases and J gave up 8 bases, with 14 bases separating them. DNA for the CDR3: TGTGCCACCCAACGGACGGGGGGCTACACCTTC. Its translation: CATQRTGGYTF.

The rearrangement uses TRBV5-1 and TRBJ1-2; maybe TRBD1 (5 bases). Trimming took off 0 bases at V and 4 bases at J, with 13 bases between the two ends. This CDR3 region has 15 residues. The germline CDR1 and CDR2 sequences are SGHRS and YFSETQ. The CDR3 sequence is CASSLGGGSPYGYTF. The CDR3 DNA is TGCGCCAGCAGCTTGGGTGGGGGGTCGCCCTATGGCTACACCTTC.

V and J are TRBV5-4 and TRBJ1-6; D possibly corresponds to TRBD1 (6 bases). The CDR3 runs to 16 residues. From germline, CDR1 is SGHNT and CDR2 YYREEE (reference sequence). V dropped 3 bases and J dropped 2 bases, with 12 bases sitting between them. Here the CDR3 reads CASSSRGEAYNSPLHF. The CDR3 DNA sequence: TGTGCCAGCAGCTCCAGGGGTGAGGCCTATAATTCACCCCTCCACTTT.

In nucleotides, the CDR3 is TGTGCCAGCAGTCAGTGGACAGGGGATAATTCACCCCTCCACTTT. Translating gives CASSQWTGDNSPLHF. The chain couples TRBV7-9 to TRBJ1-6, with 9 bases lining up with TRBD1. The CDR3 totals 15 residues. Trimming cost V 6 bases and J 5 bases; bases outside gene matches: 5. Germline V CDR1 and CDR2: SEHNR, FQNEAQ (reference sequence).

This clone was recorded once. The rearrangement uses TRBV20-1 and TRBJ1-2, with no clear D. The germline V gene has CDR1 DFQATT and CDR2 SNEGSKA (reference sequence). The CDR3 is 11 amino acids. Trimming removed 3 bases at V and 6 bases at J, with 8 bases between. The CDR3 sequence is CSARQEDGYTF. In DNA form, the CDR3 reads TGCAGTGCTAGGCAGGAGGATGGCTACACCTTC.

Turning to this clone: Other DNA sequences from this sample encode an identical CDR3 as well. The chain couples TRBV7-9 to TRBJ2-1, with a tentative D call TRBD2 (6 bases). Trimming left V 5 bases short and J 1 base short, with 12 bases between. The CDR3 totals 15 residues. Germline V gene sequence: CDR1 SEHNR, CDR2 FQNEAQ (reference sequence). CDR3 sequence: CASSGGTVSYNEQFF. The CDR3 DNA follows: TGTGCCAGCAGCGGCGGGACCGTATCCTACAATGAGCAGTTCTTC.

The rearrangement joins TRBV6-5 to TRBJ2-1, with a weak D call TRBD2 (6 bases). The length of the CDR3 is 15 residues. In germline, CDR1 is MNHEY, CDR2 SVGAGI. The V end was cut by 0 bases, the J end by 8 bases, with 14 bases between. The CDR3 DNA is TGTGCCAGCAGTTACTCGGCGGGATCTACAGATGAGCAGTTCTTC. Its translation is CASSYSAGSTDEQFF.

A few counts support this clone. The chain joins TRBV2 to TRBJ1-5, with D possibly being TRBD1 (5 bases). The ends were cut back, 0 bases at V and 9 bases at J, with 12 bases in the middle. The CDR3 runs to 14 residues. Germline CDR1 SNHLY, CDR2 FYNNEI. The CDR3 is CASSEALGGSPQHF. The CDR3 nucleotides are TGTGCCAGCAGTGAAGCGCTCGGGGGATCGCCCCAGCATTTT.

J is TRBJ1-6 and V is TRBV9, with 9 bases fitting TRBD1. CDR1 is SGDLS and CDR2 is YYNGEE in the germline V gene. The V gene end was trimmed by 3 bases and the J gene end by 9 bases; junction bases not matched to a gene: 4. The CDR3 covers 14 residues. CDR3 DNA sequence: TGTGCCAGCAGCGGGGGACAGGGCAGTTCACCCCTCCACTTT. The encoded protein is CASSGGQGSSPLHF.

The rearrangement joins TRBV10-3 to TRBJ1-5; 7 nucleotides align to TRBD1. This CDR3 is 13 amino acids long. Germline V CDR1 and CDR2: ENHRY, SYGVKD. V dropped 7 bases and J dropped 4; count of bases not matched to a gene: 4. As DNA, the CDR3 is TGTGCCATCAAGGACAGGCTAAATCAGCCCCAGCATTTT. It yields the protein CAIKDRLNQPQHF.

In DNA, the CDR3 is TGTGCCAGCAGTTACTCGAGTAGGAGGGCCTACGAGCAGTACTTC. Translated: CASSYSSRRAYEQYF. V gene TRBV6-5 combines with J gene TRBJ2-7; TRBD2 is a possible D gene (6 bases). Looked up from germline, CDR1 is MNHEY and CDR2 is SVGAGI. Deletions cut 0 bases from V and 2 bases from J, with 11 bases between. CDR3 length equals 15 residues.

This clone has a handful of counts. The chain employs TRBV15 and TRBJ1-1; 9 positions agree with TRBD1. CDR3 size: 13 residues. Trimming removed 4 bases from V and 11 bases from J; junction bases left unmatched: 8. Germline V CDR1 and CDR2: LNHNV, YYDKDF (reference sequence). The CDR3 loop is CATSTDRGAMAFF. The CDR3 bases are TGTGCCACCAGCACGGACAGGGGCGCGATGGCTTTCTTT.

The chain recombines TRBV5-1 with TRBJ1-1, with 8 nucleotides matching TRBD1. J was trimmed by 4 bases and V by 0 bases; bases with no gene match: 8. CDR1 is SGHRS, CDR2 YFSETQ, per germline. This CDR3 contains 16 residues. The CDR3 region has the DNA TGCGCCAGCAGCTTGGGGTCAGGGGGCGCGAGCACTGAAGCTTTCTTT. Translation gives CASSLGSGGASTEAFF.

The chain recombines TRBV4-1 with TRBJ2-2; D gene ambiguous. V lost 4 bases and J 4 bases, leaving 16 bases between the germline ends. CDR1 MGHRA and CDR2 YSYEKL come from the germline V gene. This CDR3 region has 16 residues. The CDR3 protein is CASSPLERRVTGELFF. CDR3 in DNA: TGCGCCAGCAGCCCCTTAGAACGGAGAGTCACCGGGGAGCTGTTTTTT.

This clone appeared a few times. The chain uses TRBV2 and TRBJ2-7, with D possibly TRBD2 on 7 matching bases. Germline V lookup: CDR1 SNHLY, CDR2 FYNNEI. Trimming removed 10 bases at V and 0 bases at J, with 16 bases between. The CDR3 has 14 residues. For the CDR3, the DNA is TGTGCCACCCAGCAAGGGGGGGGCTCCTACGAGCAGTACTTC. It codes for CATQQGGGSYEQYF.

This clone occurred a few times. The chain carries TRBV25-1 and TRBJ2-7; the D is unclear. CDR1 and CDR2 (germline): MGHDK, SYGVNS. The CDR3 is made up of 14 amino acids. The V gene lost 4 bases and the J gene lost 0 bases, with 10 bases spanning the gap. In DNA, the CDR3 is TGTGCCAGCAGTGTCACGGGTAGCTCCTACGAGCAGTACTTC. Translating gives CASSVTGSSYEQYF.

This clone has a handful of counts. The chain recombines TRBV2 with TRBJ1-1, with D tentatively TRBD1 (5 bases). CDR1 is SNHLY and CDR2 is FYNNEI in the germline V gene. The V and J ends lost 2 bases and 1 base respectively, with 17 bases between them. This CDR3 has 17 residues. The CDR3 is CASSEKGRALRNTEAFF. The CDR3, as DNA: TGTGCCAGCAGTGAAAAGGGCAGGGCCTTGAGGAACACTGAAGCTTTCTTT.

The chain combines TRBV2 with TRBJ1-6; 7 bases fit TRBD1. V shed 7 bases and J 6 bases; nucleotides not matched to a gene: 9. The CDR3 is made up of 15 amino acids. Germline CDR1 reads SNHLY; CDR2 reads FYNNEI. The CDR3 spells CASTSGQPANSPLHF. The CDR3, as DNA: TGTGCCAGCACTTCGGGACAGCCTGCTAATTCACCCCTCCACTTT.

This clone is labeled medium-sized. The V and J genes are TRBV4-1 and TRBJ2-3; D perhaps matches TRBD2 (6 bases). The CDR3 loop spans 17 amino acids. V was pared by 0 bases and J by 0 bases, with 13 bases between. Germline lookup yields CDR1 MGHRA and CDR2 YSYEKL. CDR3 bases: TGCGCCAGCAGCCAAGATGGAGGGGCTTCTAGCACAGATACGCAGTATTTT. Translation gives CASSQDGGASSTDTQYF.